This T cell receptor beta chain was found in a study of blood T cell repertoires in COVID-19 (dated by TCRdb to the early 2020s). Regarding the study in general: Samples covering the acute and convalescent phases of COVID-19 were provided by collaborators in the United States, Italy and Spain. The prospective study material was composed of cDNA or gDNA derived from T cells, B-cell-depleted T cells, or PBMCs. Subjects who had been exposed to COVID-19, were actively infected with it, or had recovered from it provided the deeply sampled blood TCRbeta repertoires that made up the dataset. The repertoires were released in a freely available public database intended as a resource for research on the immune response to SARS-CoV-2. The samples were drawn from two sources: the first 160 participants of the ongoing ImmuneRACE study, and fewer than 1,500 subjects contributed by 6 global collaborators. A de-identified subject ID, COVID-19 status, age in years and sex were almost always included in the sample metadata. HLA class I and class II types, where available, came from metadata supplied by the sample provider rather than from assay-based typing.

Findings and caveats that apply to the study as a whole: The amount of clinical and demographic metadata varied by source and participant and was provided uncurated.

As regards this clone: There is no known antigen for this receptor. Base qualities were left out, and no much larger clone turns up one base away.

According to the germline V gene, CDR1 reads SGHDN and CDR2 reads FVKESK. Clipping removes 2 bases from V and 4 bases from J, with 4 as the unmatched junction base count. Spanning cysteine to phenylalanine, the CDR3 consists of 15 amino acids. The retained sequence is limited to the CDR3, 45 bases, with the frame set at the first base. In the prospective study, participants were roughly 18 to 100 years old, resided in 24 geographic areas of the United States, and were enrolled through a virtual design. In the prospective study, participants were assigned to cohorts based on the clinical history participants reported in a screening survey and a study questionnaire. Mobile phlebotomists in the prospective study collected whole blood, serum and a nasopharyngeal or oropharyngeal swab from every participant. Over a roughly two-month period, participants in the prospective study had the option of providing additional blood draws and questionnaires. Blood samples from the prospective study were shipped frozen or at room temperature prior to DNA extraction.

The immunoSEQ Assay, a bias-controlled multiplex PCR, was used to amplify TCRbeta CDR3 regions from genomic DNA. On the authors' methods: Nucleated cell counts per sample were estimated from amplification of reference gene primers within the assay. To quantify the absolute abundance of each unique TCRbeta CDR3 rearrangement, sequence reads were collapsed and filtered. Productive Simpson clonality was computed per sample as the square root of Simpson's diversity index over productive rearrangements. Imported from immuneACCESS, the table was reduced by TCRdb to in-frame sequences with V and J called. These copies leave out some clones; in studies compared against another copy, an unresolved V gene accounts for under half, and the cause of the remainder is not known. V and J calls and clone size are those listed in that table; D and trimming were worked out from the DNA. The sample records some 140,000 clones, roughly 83% of which are singletons. In total, the top ten clones hold 5.5% of the sample.

The material sequenced was PBMCs or T cells enriched from blood (not recorded which). The sequence is built from TRBV14 and TRBJ2-7; 11 bases in the junction line up with TRBD2. The receptor was derived from a man aged 35 to 55 with acute COVID-19. CDR3 region: CASSQTSGGRYEQYF. The DNA is TGTGCCAGCAGCCAAACTAGCGGGGGCAGGTACGAGCAGTACTTC.